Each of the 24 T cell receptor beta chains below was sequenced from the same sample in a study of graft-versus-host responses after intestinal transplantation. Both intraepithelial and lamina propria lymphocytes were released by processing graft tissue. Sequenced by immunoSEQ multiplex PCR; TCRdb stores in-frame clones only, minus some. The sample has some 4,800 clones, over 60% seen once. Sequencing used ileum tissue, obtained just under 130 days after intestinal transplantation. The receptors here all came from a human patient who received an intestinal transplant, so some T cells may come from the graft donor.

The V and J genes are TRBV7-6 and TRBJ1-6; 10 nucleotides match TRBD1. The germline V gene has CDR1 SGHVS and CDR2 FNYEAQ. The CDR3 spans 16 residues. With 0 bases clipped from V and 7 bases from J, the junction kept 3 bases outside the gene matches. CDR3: CASSLAGQGENSPLHF. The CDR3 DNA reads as TGTGCCAGCAGCTTAGCCGGACAGGGGGAAAATTCACCCCTCCACTTT.

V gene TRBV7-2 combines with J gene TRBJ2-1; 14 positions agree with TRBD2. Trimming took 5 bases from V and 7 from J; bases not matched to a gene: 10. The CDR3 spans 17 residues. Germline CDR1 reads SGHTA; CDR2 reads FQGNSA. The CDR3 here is CASSTTTGLAGANEQFF. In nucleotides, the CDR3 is TGTGCCAGCAGCACCACTACGGGACTAGCGGGAGCTAATGAGCAGTTCTTC.

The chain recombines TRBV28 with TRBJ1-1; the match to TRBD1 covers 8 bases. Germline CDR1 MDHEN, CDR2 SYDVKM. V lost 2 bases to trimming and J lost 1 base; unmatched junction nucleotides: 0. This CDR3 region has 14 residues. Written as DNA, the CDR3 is TGTGCCAGCAGTTTAGACAGGGGGAACACTGAAGCTTTCTTT. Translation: CASSLDRGNTEAFF.

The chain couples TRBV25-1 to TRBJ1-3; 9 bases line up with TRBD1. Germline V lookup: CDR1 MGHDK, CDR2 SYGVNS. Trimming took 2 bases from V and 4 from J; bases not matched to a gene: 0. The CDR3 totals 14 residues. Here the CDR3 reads CASSEGTGGNTIYF. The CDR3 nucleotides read TGTGCCAGCAGTGAAGGGACAGGGGGAAACACCATATATTTT.

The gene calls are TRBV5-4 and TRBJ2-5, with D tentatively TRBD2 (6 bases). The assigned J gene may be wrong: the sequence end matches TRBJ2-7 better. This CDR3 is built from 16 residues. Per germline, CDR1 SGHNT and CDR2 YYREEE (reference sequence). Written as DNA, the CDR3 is TGTGCCAGCAGGGAAGATCGCGGGCGGGACTCCTACGAGCAGTACTTC. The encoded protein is CASREDRGRDSYEQYF.

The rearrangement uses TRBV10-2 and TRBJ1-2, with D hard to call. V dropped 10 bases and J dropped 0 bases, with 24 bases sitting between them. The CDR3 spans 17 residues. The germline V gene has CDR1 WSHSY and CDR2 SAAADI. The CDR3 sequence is CATRAPIGTAANYGYTF. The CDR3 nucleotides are TGCGCCACGAGGGCCCCTATCGGTACAGCCGCTAACTATGGCTACACCTTC.

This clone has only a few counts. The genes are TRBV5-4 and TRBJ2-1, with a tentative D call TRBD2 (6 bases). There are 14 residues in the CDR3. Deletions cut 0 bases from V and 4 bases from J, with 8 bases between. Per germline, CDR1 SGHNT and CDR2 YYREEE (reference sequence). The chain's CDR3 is CASSLERVYNEQFF. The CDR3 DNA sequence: TGTGCCAGCAGCTTGGAGCGGGTTTACAATGAGCAGTTCTTC.

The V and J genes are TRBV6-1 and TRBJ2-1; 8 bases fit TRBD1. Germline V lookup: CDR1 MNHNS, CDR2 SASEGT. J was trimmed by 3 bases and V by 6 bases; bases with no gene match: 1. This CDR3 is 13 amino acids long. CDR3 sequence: CASRGQVYNEQFF. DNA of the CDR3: TGTGCCAGCAGGGGACAGGTCTACAATGAGCAGTTCTTC.

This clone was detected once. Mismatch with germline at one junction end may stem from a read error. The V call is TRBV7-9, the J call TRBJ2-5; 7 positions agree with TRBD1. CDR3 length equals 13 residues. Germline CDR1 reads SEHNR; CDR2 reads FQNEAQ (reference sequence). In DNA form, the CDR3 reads TGTGTCAGCAGCTTAGGACAGGTAGAGACCCAGTACTTC. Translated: CVSSLGQVETQYF.

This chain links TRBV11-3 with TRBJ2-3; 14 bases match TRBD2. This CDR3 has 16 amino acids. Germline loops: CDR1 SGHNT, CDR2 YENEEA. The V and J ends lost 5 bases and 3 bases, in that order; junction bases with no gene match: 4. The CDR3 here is CASSPGTSGRTDTQYF. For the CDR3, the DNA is TGTGCCAGCAGCCCGGGGACTAGCGGGAGAACAGATACGCAGTATTTT.

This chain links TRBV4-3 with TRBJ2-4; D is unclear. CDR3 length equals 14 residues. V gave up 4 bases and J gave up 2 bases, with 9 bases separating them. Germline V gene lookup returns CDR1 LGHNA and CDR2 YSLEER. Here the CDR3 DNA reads TGCGCCAGCAGCCGTAGCTGGACCAAAAACATTCAGTACTTC. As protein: CASSRSWTKNIQYF.

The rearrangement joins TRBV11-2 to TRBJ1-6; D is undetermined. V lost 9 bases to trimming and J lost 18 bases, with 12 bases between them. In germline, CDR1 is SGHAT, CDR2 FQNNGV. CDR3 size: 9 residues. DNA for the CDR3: TGTGCCAGACCGGGTTGGGACCACTTT. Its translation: CARPGWDHF.

DNA of the CDR3: TGTGCCTGGAGGCAGCCGAACACCGGGGAGCTGTTTTTT. Amino acid sequence: CAWRQPNTGELFF. The chain combines TRBV30 with TRBJ2-2; D not resolved. Trimming took off 3 bases at V and 0 bases at J, with 5 bases between the two ends. The CDR3 has 13 residues. Per the germline V gene, CDR1 is GTSNPN and CDR2 is SVGIG (reference sequence).

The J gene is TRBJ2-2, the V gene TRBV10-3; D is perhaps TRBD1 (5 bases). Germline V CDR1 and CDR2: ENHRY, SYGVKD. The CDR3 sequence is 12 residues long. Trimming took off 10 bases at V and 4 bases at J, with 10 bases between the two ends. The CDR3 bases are TGTGCCACAAGGGGTGTCACCGGGGAGCTGTTTTTT. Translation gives CATRGVTGELFF.

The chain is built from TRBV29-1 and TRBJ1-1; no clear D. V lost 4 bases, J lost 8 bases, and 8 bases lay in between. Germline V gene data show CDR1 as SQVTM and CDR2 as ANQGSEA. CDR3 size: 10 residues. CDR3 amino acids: CSVVVVEAFF. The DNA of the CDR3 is TGCAGCGTTGTCGTAGTCGAAGCTTTCTTT. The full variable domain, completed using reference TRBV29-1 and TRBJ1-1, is SAVISQKPSRDICQRGTSLTIQCQVDSQVTMMFWYRQQPGQSLTLIATANQGSEATYESGFVIDKFPISRPNLTFSTLTVSNMSPEDSSIYLCSVVVVEAFFGQGTRLTVV.

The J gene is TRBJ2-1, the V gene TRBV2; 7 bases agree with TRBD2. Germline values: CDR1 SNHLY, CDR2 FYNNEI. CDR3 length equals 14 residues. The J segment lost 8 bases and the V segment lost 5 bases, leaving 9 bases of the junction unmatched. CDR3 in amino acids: CASSPREGLHEQFF. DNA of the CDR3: TGTGCCAGCAGTCCGAGGGAGGGCCTCCATGAGCAGTTCTTC. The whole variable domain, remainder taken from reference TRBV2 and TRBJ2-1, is EPEVTQTPSHQVTQMGQEVILRCVPISNHLYFYWYRQILGQKVEFLVSFYNNEISEKSEIFDDQFSVERPDGSNFTLKIRSTKLEDSAMYFCASSPREGLHEQFFGPGTRLTVL.

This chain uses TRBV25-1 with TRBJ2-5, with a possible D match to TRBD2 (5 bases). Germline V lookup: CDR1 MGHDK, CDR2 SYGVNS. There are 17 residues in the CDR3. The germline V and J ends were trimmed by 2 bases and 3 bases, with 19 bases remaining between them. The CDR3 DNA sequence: TGTGCCAGCAGTGAAATCGGTAGAGGGCAGATCGAAGAGACCCAGTACTTC. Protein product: CASSEIGRGQIEETQYF.

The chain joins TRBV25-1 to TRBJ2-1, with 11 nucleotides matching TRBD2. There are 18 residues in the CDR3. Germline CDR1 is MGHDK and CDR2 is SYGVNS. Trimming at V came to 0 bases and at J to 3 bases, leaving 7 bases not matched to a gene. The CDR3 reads CASSEYRQGLADYNEQFF. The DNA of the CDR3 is TGTGCCAGCAGTGAATATAGGCAGGGACTAGCGGACTACAATGAGCAGTTCTTC.

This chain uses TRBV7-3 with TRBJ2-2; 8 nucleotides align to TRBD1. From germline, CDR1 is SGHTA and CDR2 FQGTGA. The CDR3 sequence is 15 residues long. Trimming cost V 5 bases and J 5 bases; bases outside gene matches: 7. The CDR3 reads CASSLDRGYTGELFF. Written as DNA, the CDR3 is TGTGCCAGCAGCCTTGACAGGGGATATACCGGGGAGCTGTTTTTT.

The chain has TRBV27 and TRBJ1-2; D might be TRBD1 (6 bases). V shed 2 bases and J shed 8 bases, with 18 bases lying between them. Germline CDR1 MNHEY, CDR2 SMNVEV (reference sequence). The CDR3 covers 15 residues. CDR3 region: CASSLVFGGLKGYTF. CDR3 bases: TGTGCCAGCAGTTTAGTCTTCGGGGGGCTAAAGGGCTACACCTTC.

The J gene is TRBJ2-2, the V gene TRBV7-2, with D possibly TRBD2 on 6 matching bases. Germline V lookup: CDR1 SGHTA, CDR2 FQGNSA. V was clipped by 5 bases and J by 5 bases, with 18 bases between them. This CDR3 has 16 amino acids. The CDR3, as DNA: TGTGCCAGCAGCCTTATGATGCGGGGAGGAACCGGGGAGCTGTTTTTT. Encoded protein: CASSLMMRGGTGELFF.

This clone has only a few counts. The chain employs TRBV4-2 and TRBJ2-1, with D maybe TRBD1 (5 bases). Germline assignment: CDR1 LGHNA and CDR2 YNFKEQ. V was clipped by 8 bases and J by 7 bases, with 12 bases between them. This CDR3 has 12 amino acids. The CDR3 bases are TGTGCCAGCTTGGGGCTAGAAAATGAGCAGTTCTTC. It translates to CASLGLENEQFF.

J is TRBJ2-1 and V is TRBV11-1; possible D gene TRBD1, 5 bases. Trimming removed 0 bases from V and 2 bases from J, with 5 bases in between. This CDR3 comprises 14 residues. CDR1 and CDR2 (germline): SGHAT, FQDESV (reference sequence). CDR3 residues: CASSLARAYNEQFF. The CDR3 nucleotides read TGTGCCAGCAGCTTAGCCAGGGCCTACAATGAGCAGTTCTTC.

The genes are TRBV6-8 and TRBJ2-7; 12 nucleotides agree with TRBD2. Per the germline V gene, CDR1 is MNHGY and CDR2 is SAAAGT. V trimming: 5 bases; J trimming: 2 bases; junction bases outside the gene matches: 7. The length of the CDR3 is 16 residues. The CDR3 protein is CASSGNLAGGAYEQYF. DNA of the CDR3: TGTGCCAGCAGTGGCAATCTAGCGGGAGGGGCCTACGAGCAGTACTTC.